The T cell receptor (beta chain) under discussion was sequenced for a study of blood T cell repertoires in COVID-19 (TCRdb year 2020). As for the study more broadly: Samples from collaborators originated in the United States, Italy and Spain and spanned both the acute and convalescent phases of COVID-19. Nearly every sample came with metadata listing a de-identified subject ID, COVID-19 status, age in years and sex. The repertoires were released in a freely available public database meant as a resource for research on the immune response to SARS-CoV-2. Deeply sampled blood TCRbeta repertoires from subjects exposed to, actively infected with, or recovered from COVID-19 were included in the dataset. The samples were drawn from two sources: the first 160 participants of the ongoing ImmuneRACE study, and 950 to 1,500 subjects contributed by 6 global collaborators. HLA class I and class II types, where available, came from metadata supplied by the sample provider rather than from assay-based typing. The prospective study material was composed of cDNA or gDNA derived from T cells, B-cell-depleted T cells, or PBMCs.

The immunoSEQ Assay, a bias-controlled multiplex PCR, was used to amplify TCRbeta CDR3 regions from genomic DNA. The authors' pipeline ran thus. The number of nucleated cells in each sample was estimated by amplification of reference gene primers within the assay. To quantify the absolute abundance of each unique TCRbeta CDR3 rearrangement, sequence reads were collapsed and filtered. For each sample, productive Simpson clonality was calculated by taking the square root of Simpson's diversity index across productive rearrangements. TCRdb provides this immuneACCESS table in a form limited to in-frame rearrangements. Some clones are lacking; in checked studies, under half of them reflect an unresolved V gene, and why the rest are absent is not known. V and J calls and clone size are copied from that table; D and trimming were computed from the DNA. The sample table contains 220,000 or so clones; only one count was recorded for around 90% of them. The ten largest clones represent around 16% of the sample.

Participants in the prospective study were enrolled through a virtual design, were aged roughly 18 to 95 years, and lived in some 24 United States geographic areas. Cohort assignment in the prospective study relied on participant-reported clinical history from a screening survey and a study questionnaire. Exposed participants had been in contact with someone with a PCR-confirmed or clinician-diagnosed COVID-19 case within 2 weeks of study entry. Each participant in the prospective study had whole blood, serum and a nasopharyngeal or oropharyngeal swab collected by mobile phlebotomists. Additional blood draws and questionnaires over an approximately 2-month period could optionally be provided by prospective study participants. Before DNA extraction, prospective study blood samples were shipped either frozen or at room temperature. About this clone: This receptor's antigen is unknown. No qualities accompany the bases; no much larger clone lies one base away.

The research as a whole found: Clinical and demographic metadata were provided uncurated, with the amount varying by source and participant.

CDR1 is given as MNHNY and CDR2 as SVGAGI, both from the germline V gene (reference sequence). The germline V end is reduced by 5 bases and the J end by 0 bases; junction bases left unmatched: 11. Taken from cysteine to phenylalanine, the CDR3 has 18 residues. The read is trimmed to its CDR3 DNA, 54 bases read in frame from base 1. The sequenced sample was PBMCs or T cells enriched from blood (not recorded which). The sequence came from a man under 40 who had been exposed to COVID-19. The sequence is built from TRBV6-6 and TRBJ1-5, with 9 bases matching TRBD1. The sequenced DNA: TGTGCCAGCAGTCAGACCGGGACAGGGATATATAGCAATCAGCCCCAGCATTTT. Translated, this is CASSQTGTGIYSNQPQHF.